This T cell receptor (beta chain) was sequenced for a study of cytomegalovirus exposure and HLA in healthy donors. In the PCR, 60 Vbeta and 13 Jbeta primers were used. The assay was immunoSEQ multiplex PCR, and TCRdb's table has in-frame clones only and misses some. Of 68,000 or so clones listed, approximately 75% were seen once; the top ten hold about 6.5%. Germline-derived CDR1 and CDR2 are SGHTA and FQGNSA. J was trimmed by 0 bases and V by 6 bases; bases with no gene match: 3. The CDR3 runs to 14 residues. This chain uses TRBV7-2 with TRBJ2-7; TRBD1 matches at 9 bases. The TCR comes from a human donor in good health. Material: PBMCs. DNA of the CDR3: TGTGCCAGCAGTCCGGACAGGGGCTCCTACGAGCAGTACTTC. Protein: CASSPDRGSYEQYF. Looking up the rest from reference TRBV7-2 and TRBJ2-7 gives the full variable domain: GAGVSQSPSNKVTEKGKDVELRCDPISGHTALYWYRQSLGQGLEFLIYFQGNSAPDKSGLPSDRFSAERTGGSVSTLTIQRTQQEDSAVYLCASSPDRGSYEQYFGPGTRLTVT.